This T cell receptor (beta chain) was identified in a study of blood T cells in healthy people across ages. Study observations and caveats: Researchers report that TCR beta diversity correlated strongly with naive T cell percentage.

The CDR3 totals 14 residues. V was shortened by 1 base and J by 3 bases, with 10 bases between the two germline ends. The V gene's germline CDR1 is PRHDT and CDR2 FYEKMQ (reference sequence). Comment on this clonotype: The target antigen is unknown.

With a J-beta primer mix and a sample-barcoded 5' primer, a second PCR ran about 6 to 11 cycles. TCRdb recomputed calls from the 5' RACE reads with MiXCR, one row per CDR3 protein. The sample contains roughly 1.7 million distinct CDR3 sequences, about 31% of which appear only once. The sequenced material came from blood. The chain carries TRBV13 and TRBJ2-7, with D unresolved. The sequence was obtained from a woman in her thirties in good health. The chain's CDR3 is CASSLAVSLYEQYF. Here the CDR3 DNA reads TGTGCCAGCAGCTTAGCAGTAAGCCTCTACGAGCAGTACTTC. Full variable domain (missing parts from reference TRBV13 and TRBJ2-7): AAGVIQSPRHLIKEKRETATLKCYPIPRHDTVYWYQQGPGQDPQFLISFYEKMQSDKGSIPDRFSAQQFSDYHSELNMSSLELGDSALYFCASSLAVSLYEQYFGPGTRLTVT.